The 11 T cell receptor beta chains given below trace back to one sample, sequenced in a study of long-term antiretroviral therapy in people with HIV. Version v3.0 of the immunoSEQ assay was performed at survey level. Method: immunoSEQ multiplex PCR; TCRdb's copy keeps in-frame clones and lacks some. The repertoire holds more than 20,000 clones, with over 70% as singletons. This sample comprised unsorted PBMCs, obtained 1.2 years after starting antiretroviral therapy. These receptors were obtained from a woman aged 40 to 50 with HIV.

The V call is TRBV5-1, the J call TRBJ2-2; unclear D gene. The CDR3 runs 14 residues. The germline V and J ends were trimmed by 0 bases and 1 base, with 4 bases remaining between them. CDR1 SGHRS and CDR2 YFSETQ come from the germline V gene. Written as DNA, the CDR3 is TGCGCCAGCAGCTTGGCCTTGAACACCGGGGAGCTGTTTTTT. The encoded protein is CASSLALNTGELFF.

The chain couples TRBV7-8 to TRBJ2-3; TRBD1 aligns across 7 bases. The CDR3 runs to 15 residues. The junction had 3 bases not matched to a gene; V was cut back by 1 base and J by 2 bases. The germline V gene has CDR1 SGHVS and CDR2 FQNEAQ. The CDR3: CASSLGQGFTDTQYF. For the CDR3, the DNA is TGTGCCAGCAGCTTAGGACAGGGCTTCACAGATACGCAGTATTTT. Filled out from reference TRBV7-8 and TRBJ2-3, the complete variable domain reads GAGVSQSPRYKVAKRGQDVALRCDPISGHVSLFWYQQALGQGPEFLTYFQNEAQLDKSGLPSDRFFAERPEGSVSTLKIQRTQQEDSAVYLCASSLGQGFTDTQYFGPGTRLTVL.

This clone was seen more than once but under ten times. The chain carries TRBV7-9 and TRBJ2-7; 7 positions agree with TRBD2. Germline loops: CDR1 SEHNR, CDR2 FQNEAQ (reference sequence). This CDR3 has 12 amino acids. The trim removed 5 bases at V and 8 bases at J, leaving 6 bases unmatched. CDR3 bases: TGTGCCAGCAGCCAAACGGGAGGCCAGCAGTACTTC. It translates to CASSQTGGQQYF. Full variable domain (missing parts from reference TRBV7-9 and TRBJ2-7): DTGVSQNPRHKITKRGQNVTFRCDPISEHNRLYWYRQTLGQGPEFLTYFQNEAQLEKSRLLSDRFSAERPKGSFSTLEIQRTEQGDSAMYLCASSQTGGQQYFGPGTRLTVT.

CDR3: CASSPSTGGRVEETQYF. For the CDR3, the DNA is TGTGCCAGCTCACCATCGACAGGGGGCCGGGTCGAGGAGACCCAGTACTTC. This sequence joins TRBV18 and TRBJ2-5; TRBD1 aligns across 10 bases. The CDR3 is 17 residues long. From germline, CDR1 is KGHSH and CDR2 LQKENI. Trimming removed 2 bases from V and 5 bases from J; junction bases left unmatched: 11.

This chain links TRBV6-1 with TRBJ2-3; the D gene is possibly TRBD1 (5 bases). In germline, CDR1 is MNHNS, CDR2 SASEGT. V gave up 4 bases and J gave up 6 bases, with 11 bases separating them. This CDR3 contains 13 residues. The CDR3 loop reads CASSVTVVDTQYF. The CDR3 bases are TGTGCCAGCAGTGTGACAGTAGTCGATACGCAGTATTTT.

The chain joins TRBV4-2 to TRBJ2-7, with a tentative D call TRBD2 (6 bases). V was shortened by 0 bases and J by 4 bases, with 16 bases between the two germline ends. The germline gives CDR1 LGHNA, CDR2 YNFKEQ. The CDR3 consists of 16 residues. CDR3 region: CASSQEGAEEGYEQYF. CDR3 DNA: TGTGCCAGCAGCCAAGAAGGGGCGGAGGAGGGTTACGAGCAGTACTTC.

J is TRBJ1-1 and V is TRBV4-1; no definite D call. The CDR3 runs to 18 residues. CDR1 is MGHRA and CDR2 is YSYEKL in the germline V gene. The V end was cut by 0 bases, the J end by 0 bases, with 17 bases between. CDR3 in DNA: TGCGCCAGCAGCCAAGATACGGCTGGGAACTATTTGAACACTGAAGCTTTCTTT. Translation gives CASSQDTAGNYLNTEAFF.

The J gene is TRBJ2-1, the V gene TRBV15, with 9 bases that match TRBD2. The germline V gene encodes CDR1 LNHNV and CDR2 YYDKDF (reference sequence). This CDR3 is 13 amino acids long. Unmatched junction bases numbered 6, after V lost 8 bases and J lost 7 bases. The CDR3 region has the DNA TGTGCCACCCGGGCTAGCGGGAAGAATGAGCAGTTCTTC. Protein product: CATRASGKNEQFF. The whole variable domain, remainder taken from reference TRBV15 and TRBJ2-1, is DAMVIQNPRYQVTQFGKPVTLSCSQTLNHNVMYWYQQKSSQAPKLLFHYYDKDFNNEADTPDNFQSRRPNTSFCFLDIRSPGLGDTAMYLCATRASGKNEQFFGPGTRLTVL.

The chain uses TRBV5-1 and TRBJ2-5; D could derive from TRBD1 or TRBD2 (6 bases each). Germline CDR1 reads SGHRS; CDR2 reads YFSETQ. The CDR3 length is 15 residues. Trimming removed 6 bases at V and 0 bases at J, with 15 bases between. The CDR3: CASMLGGENQETQYF. The CDR3, as DNA: TGCGCCAGCATGCTCGGGGGCGAAAACCAAGAGACCCAGTACTTC.

Points on this clone: A read error may account for a junction end that differs from germline. The chain combines TRBV7-9 with TRBJ2-2; 8 bases fit TRBD2. Germline loops: CDR1 SEHNR, CDR2 FQNEAQ (reference sequence). The CDR3 is made up of 14 amino acids. The CDR3: CASSLAGDTGELFF. Here the CDR3 DNA reads TGTGCCAGCAGCCTAGCGGGCGACACCGGGGAGCTGTTTTTT.

This clone was counted only a few times. The gene calls are TRBV6-5 and TRBJ2-7; 9 positions agree with TRBD2. With V trimmed by 0 bases and J by 2 bases, 5 bases remained unmatched. The CDR3 length is 16 residues. The germline gives CDR1 MNHEY, CDR2 SVGAGI. CDR3 in DNA: TGTGCCAGCAGTTACTCAAGGGCTAGCGGGACCTACGAGCAGTACTTC. The encoded protein is CASSYSRASGTYEQYF.